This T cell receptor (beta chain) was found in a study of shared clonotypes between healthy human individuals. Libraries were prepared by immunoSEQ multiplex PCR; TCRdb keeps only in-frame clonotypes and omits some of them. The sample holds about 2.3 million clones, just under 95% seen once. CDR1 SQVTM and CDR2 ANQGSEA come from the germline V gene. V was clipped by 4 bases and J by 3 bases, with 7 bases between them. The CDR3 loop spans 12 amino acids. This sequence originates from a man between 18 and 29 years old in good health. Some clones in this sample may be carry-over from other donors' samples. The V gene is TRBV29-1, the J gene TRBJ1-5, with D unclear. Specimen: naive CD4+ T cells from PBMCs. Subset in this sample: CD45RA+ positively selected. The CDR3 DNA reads TGCAGCGTTGGTTACAACAATCAGCCCCAGCATTTT. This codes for CSVGYNNQPQHF.